The rows below give T cell receptor beta chains drawn from one sample of a study of blood T cell repertoires in COVID-19. The repertoire was sequenced with immunoSEQ multiplex PCR; TCRdb's copy has only in-frame clones and lacks some. The sample comprises fewer than 600,000 clones, 89% of which are singletons, and over 0.7% rests with the top ten. Material for sequencing was peripheral blood. The receptors stem from a man between 18 and 29 years old with COVID-19, enrolled during active disease. The CDR3 runs from the conserved cysteine through the conserved F or W. Each record gives: V gene, clone size, J gene, D gene, CDR3 protein, CDR3 DNA. A D gene is named only where the DNA matches it firmly. Clone sizes are given selectively: once, few, many, or a class where the clone is expanded.

V gene: TRBV6-5
clone size: -
J gene: TRBJ2-1
D gene: -
CDR3 protein: CASSPPPAGYNEQFF
CDR3 DNA: TGTGCCAGCAGCCCCCCCCCAGCGGGCTACAATGAGCAGTTCTTC

V gene: TRBV5-4
clone size: -
J gene: TRBJ1-6
D gene: -
CDR3 protein: CASSSGERPSLHF
CDR3 DNA: TGTGCCAGCAGCTCGGGAGAAAGGCCCTCCCTCCACTTT

V gene: TRBV5-5
clone size: -
J gene: TRBJ2-7
D gene: -
CDR3 protein: CASSSASRSPYEQYF
CDR3 DNA: TGTGCCAGCAGCTCCGCTAGCAGGAGCCCCTACGAGCAGTACTTC

V gene: TRBV3-1/TRBV3-2
clone size: -
J gene: TRBJ2-7
D gene: TRBD2
CDR3 protein: CASSQVFGTSGAYEQYF
CDR3 DNA: TGTGCCAGCAGCCAAGTTTTCGGGACTAGCGGGGCCTACGAGCAGTACTTC

V gene: TRBV2
clone size: -
J gene: TRBJ2-2
D gene: TRBD1
CDR3 protein: CASSSWTGENGELFF
CDR3 DNA: TGTGCCAGCAGTTCCTGGACAGGGGAAAACGGGGAGCTGTTTTTT

V gene: TRBV7-9
clone size: -
J gene: TRBJ2-3
D gene: -
CDR3 protein: CASSRGVGTDTQYF
CDR3 DNA: TGTGCCAGCAGCCGCGGGGTCGGCACAGATACGCAGTATTTT

V gene: TRBV9
clone size: -
J gene: TRBJ1-1
D gene: -
CDR3 protein: CASSVDGSTEAFF
CDR3 DNA: TGTGCCAGCAGCGTAGATGGGAGCACTGAAGCTTTCTTT

V gene: TRBV6-5
clone size: -
J gene: TRBJ2-1
D gene: TRBD1
CDR3 protein: CASSRTGVYEQFF
CDR3 DNA: TGTGCCAGCAGTAGGACAGGGGTTTATGAGCAGTTCTTC

V gene: TRBV2
clone size: -
J gene: TRBJ1-2
D gene: -
CDR3 protein: CASSEELPRTKGDGYTF
CDR3 DNA: TGTGCCAGCAGTGAAGAACTTCCCCGCACGAAAGGGGATGGCTACACCTTC

V gene: TRBV21-1
clone size: -
J gene: TRBJ1-2
D gene: -
CDR3 protein: CASSKAGTASPGYGYTF
CDR3 DNA: TGTGCCAGCAGCAAAGCGGGGACAGCCTCCCCCGGCTATGGCTACACCTTC

V gene: TRBV21-1
clone size: few
J gene: TRBJ1-1
D gene: -
CDR3 protein: CASSIRGWYTEAFF
CDR3 DNA: TGTGCCAGCTCCATAAGGGGATGGTACACTGAAGCTTTCTTT

V gene: TRBV5-6
clone size: -
J gene: TRBJ2-7
D gene: TRBD1
CDR3 protein: CASSTDRGSYEQYF
CDR3 DNA: TGTGCCAGCAGCACGGACAGGGGGTCCTACGAGCAGTACTTC

V gene: TRBV7-9
clone size: -
J gene: TRBJ1-2
D gene: -
CDR3 protein: CASSSNYGYTF
CDR3 DNA: TGTGCCAGCAGCTCCAATTATGGCTACACCTTC

V gene: TRBV4-1
clone size: -
J gene: TRBJ1-1
D gene: TRBD1
CDR3 protein: CASSGRGQGAPEAFF
CDR3 DNA: TGCGCCAGCAGCGGCCGTGGACAGGGGGCGCCTGAAGCTTTCTTT

V gene: TRBV27
clone size: once
J gene: TRBJ1-5
D gene: -
CDR3 protein: CASSPTLAGVHNQPQHF
CDR3 DNA: TGTGCCAGCAGTCCTACCCTTGCGGGGGTCCACAATCAGCCCCAGCATTTT

V gene: TRBV27
clone size: -
J gene: TRBJ1-6
D gene: -
CDR3 protein: CASGFNSPLHF
CDR3 DNA: TGTGCCAGCGGCTTTAATTCACCCCTCCACTTT

V gene: TRBV12-5
clone size: -
J gene: TRBJ2-2
D gene: TRBD1
CDR3 protein: CASGLDRGEYTGELFF
CDR3 DNA: TGTGCTAGTGGTTTGGACAGGGGAGAATACACCGGGGAGCTGTTTTTT